One sample yielded the 28 T cell receptor beta chains listed below, sequenced in a study of shared clonotypes between healthy human individuals. Profiling relied on immunoSEQ multiplex PCR, and the TCRdb table lists in-frame clones only, not all of them. The sample consists of about 560,000 clones, roughly 79% of them appearing once. Material for sequencing was PBMCs. These receptors were collected from a woman aged 40 to 50 in good health. Some clones in this sample may be carry-over from other donors' samples.

This clone has ten or more counts. The chain has TRBV7-9 and TRBJ2-7; D is ambiguous. The CDR3 has 13 residues. Germline V CDR1 and CDR2: SEHNR, FQNEAQ (reference sequence). V was clipped by 3 bases and J by 4 bases, with 10 bases between them. As DNA, the CDR3 is TGTGCCAGCAGCTTGCCTTTGGGATACGAGCAGTACTTC. Its translation: CASSLPLGYEQYF.

The genes are TRBV28 and TRBJ1-4; D gene ambiguous. Germline CDR1 MDHEN, CDR2 SYDVKM. The length of the CDR3 is 11 residues. Between the trimmed V and J ends, which lost 3 bases and 16 bases, there was a span of 12 bases. The CDR3 DNA reads as TGTGCCAGCAGTTTCAGCTTCGTCAGGTTTTTT. Translated: CASSFSFVRFF.

V is TRBV5-5 and J is TRBJ2-1; TRBD1 matches at 9 bases. The V and J ends lost 5 bases and 6 bases, in that order; junction bases with no gene match: 12. The CDR3 is made up of 16 amino acids. CDR1 and CDR2 from the germline V gene are SGHKS and YYEKEE (reference sequence). The CDR3 DNA reads TGTGCCAGCAGGGTAACAGGGGGCGTTGTAGGCAATGAGCAGTTCTTC. This encodes CASRVTGGVVGNEQFF.

By sample share, this clone is medium-sized. Other DNA sequences from this sample encode an identical CDR3 as well. The chain recombines TRBV5-5 with TRBJ1-2, with D unclear. CDR3 length: 14 residues. Trimming cost V 0 bases and J 2 bases, with 8 bases left between them. Germline V gene data show CDR1 as SGHKS and CDR2 as YYEKEE (reference sequence). CDR3 nucleotide sequence: TGTGCCAGCAGCTTGGTGGTCAAAAACTATGGCTACACCTTC. It yields the protein CASSLVVKNYGYTF.

The chain carries TRBV11-1 and TRBJ2-7, with D unresolved. There are 12 residues in the CDR3. V lost 3 bases to trimming and J lost 0 bases, with 3 bases between them. Germline CDR1 is SGHAT and CDR2 is FQDESV (reference sequence). The CDR3 nucleotides are TGTGCCAGCAGCTTGGACTCCTACGAGCAGTACTTC. Its translation is CASSLDSYEQYF.

The chain employs TRBV28 and TRBJ2-1; possible D gene TRBD1, 7 bases. CDR1 is MDHEN and CDR2 is SYDVKM in the germline V gene. V gave up 7 bases and J gave up 0 bases, with 19 bases separating them. The CDR3 has 17 residues. The DNA for the CDR3 is TGTGCCAGCAATATGAACCAGGGGGGTTACTCCTACAATGAGCAGTTCTTC. This sequence encodes CASNMNQGGYSYNEQFF. Together with reference TRBV28 and TRBJ2-1, the CDR3 gives the full variable domain: DVKVTQSSRYLVKRTGEKVFLECVQDMDHENMFWYRQDPGLGLRLIYFSYDVKMKEKGDIPEGYSVSREKKERFSLILESASTNQTSMYLCASNMNQGGYSYNEQFFGPGTRLTVL.

This clone was seen repeatedly, ten times or more. V usage is TRBV7-9 and J usage is TRBJ1-2; D is unclear. Trimming took 2 bases from V and 8 from J, leaving 12 bases between them. This CDR3 is built from 13 residues. The V gene's germline CDR1 is SEHNR and CDR2 FQNEAQ (reference sequence). The DNA of the CDR3 is TGTGCCAGCAGCTTACCTGAATCGGGGGGCTACACCTTC. It is translated as CASSLPESGGYTF. The entire variable domain, with the rest obtained from reference TRBV7-9 and TRBJ1-2, is as follows: DTGVSQNPRHKITKRGQNVTFRCDPISEHNRLYWYRQTLGQGPEFLTYFQNEAQLEKSRLLSDRFSAERPKGSFSTLEIQRTEQGDSAMYLCASSLPESGGYTFGSGTRLTVV.

The J gene is TRBJ1-6, the V gene TRBV5-4, with a tentative D call TRBD1 (5 bases). Germline CDR1 reads SGHNT; CDR2 reads YYREEE (reference sequence). Trimming cost V 3 bases and J 7 bases, with 14 bases left between them. The CDR3 contains 15 residues. CDR3 region: CASSSQGMGNSPLHF. CDR3 coding DNA: TGTGCCAGCAGCTCTCAGGGTATGGGGAATTCACCCCTCCACTTT.

V usage is TRBV10-3 and J usage is TRBJ2-3; TRBD1 is a possible D gene (6 bases). This CDR3 comprises 19 residues. Germline lookup yields CDR1 ENHRY and CDR2 SYGVKD. Trimming removed 4 bases from V and 2 bases from J, with 25 bases in between. In DNA form, the CDR3 reads TGTGCCATCAGTGCTGTCCAGGGGCAAATCCCCTCCCCCACAGATACGCAGTATTTT. Its translation: CAISAVQGQIPSPTDTQYF.

The CDR3 bases are TGTGCCATCAGTGCAGGACCGGGACAGGGGCCCTACGAGCAGTACTTC. Protein product: CAISAGPGQGPYEQYF. V and J are TRBV10-3 and TRBJ2-7; 10 positions agree with TRBD1. The CDR3 length is 16 residues. Germline V gene lookup returns CDR1 ENHRY and CDR2 SYGVKD. Germline trimming cut 4 bases from V and 2 bases from J; bases unmatched to any gene: 8.

This rearrangement joins TRBV27 to TRBJ2-3; D unresolved. Trimming stripped 7 bases from V and 0 bases from J, with 14 bases between. From germline, CDR1 is MNHEY and CDR2 SMNVEV (reference sequence). This CDR3 contains 15 residues. As DNA, the CDR3 is TGTGCCAGCACCTTTCGCTCAGCTAGCACAGATACGCAGTATTTT. It translates to CASTFRSASTDTQYF.

V gene TRBV7-3 combines with J gene TRBJ2-2; D unresolved. CDR3 length equals 12 residues. Per the germline V gene, CDR1 is SGHTA and CDR2 is FQGTGA. Deletions cut 6 bases from V and 7 bases from J, with 9 bases between. CDR3 in DNA: TGTGCCAGCAGTTTTACCGGCGGGGAGCTGTTTTTT. Its translation is CASSFTGGELFF. Full variable domain (missing parts from reference TRBV7-3 and TRBJ2-2): GAGVSQTPSNKVTEKGKYVELRCDPISGHTALYWYRQSLGQGPEFLIYFQGTGAADDSGLPNDRFFAVRPEGSVSTLKIQRTERGDSAVYLCASSFTGGELFFGEGSRLTVL.

V gene TRBV5-6 combines with J gene TRBJ2-7; 10 positions match TRBD2. The V gene end was trimmed by 4 bases and the J gene end by 5 bases; junction bases not matched to a gene: 3. The CDR3 is 13 residues long. Germline V gene lookup returns CDR1 SGHDT and CDR2 YYEEEE. The CDR3 DNA reads TGTGCCAGCAGCGTCCTAGCGGGAGACGAGCAGTACTTC. This translates into CASSVLAGDEQYF.

V gene TRBV27 combines with J gene TRBJ2-2, with unresolved D. The CDR3 covers 15 residues. In germline, CDR1 is MNHEY, CDR2 SMNVEV (reference sequence). The germline V and J ends were trimmed by 1 base and 1 base, with 7 bases remaining between them. The CDR3 loop reads CASSLFSQNTGELFF. CDR3 DNA sequence: TGTGCCAGCAGTTTATTTTCGCAGAACACCGGGGAGCTGTTTTTT.

The chain recombines TRBV20-1 with TRBJ2-3, with TRBD2 as a possible D gene (6 bases). The germline CDR1 and CDR2 sequences are DFQATT and SNEGSKA (reference sequence). This CDR3 spans 11 amino acids. CDR3 nucleotides: TGCTTAGCGGAGTTCACAGATACGCAGTATTTT. The encoded protein is CLAEFTDTQYF.

This clone was detected once. The V call is TRBV7-9, the J call TRBJ2-3; 9 positions match TRBD2. V lost 7 bases to trimming and J lost 4 bases; unmatched junction nucleotides: 6. The V gene's germline CDR1 is SEHNR and CDR2 FQNEAQ (reference sequence). This CDR3 is 14 amino acids long. CDR3 protein: CASTNSGSADTQYF. The CDR3 nucleotides are TGTGCCAGCACCAATAGCGGGAGCGCAGATACGCAGTATTTT. Variable domain in full (rest from reference TRBV7-9 and TRBJ2-3): DTGVSQNPRHKITKRGQNVTFRCDPISEHNRLYWYRQTLGQGPEFLTYFQNEAQLEKSRLLSDRFSAERPKGSFSTLEIQRTEQGDSAMYLCASTNSGSADTQYFGPGTRLTVL.

The rearrangement links TRBV2 to TRBJ1-1; a possible D gene is TRBD1 (5 bases). The CDR3 totals 14 residues. The ends were cut back, 8 bases at V and 0 bases at J, with 13 bases in the middle. Germline V gene sequence: CDR1 SNHLY, CDR2 FYNNEI. The CDR3 here is CASGTSFLNTEAFF. The CDR3 DNA is TGTGCCAGCGGGACTAGCTTCCTGAACACTGAAGCTTTCTTT.

This rearrangement joins TRBV28 to TRBJ2-1; a possible D gene is TRBD1 (5 bases). This CDR3 region has 16 residues. Germline values: CDR1 MDHEN, CDR2 SYDVKM. Trimming took off 6 bases at V and 5 bases at J, with 20 bases between the two ends. CDR3 in DNA: TGTGCCAGCAGGAACCAGGGATTCCCACTAAACAATGAGCAGTTCTTC. It translates to CASRNQGFPLNNEQFF. The variable domain in full, completed from reference TRBV28 and TRBJ2-1, reads DVKVTQSSRYLVKRTGEKVFLECVQDMDHENMFWYRQDPGLGLRLIYFSYDVKMKEKGDIPEGYSVSREKKERFSLILESASTNQTSMYLCASRNQGFPLNNEQFFGPGTRLTVL.

J is TRBJ1-2 and V is TRBV10-3, with 8 nucleotides matching TRBD1. The CDR3 runs 14 residues. Per the germline V gene, CDR1 is ENHRY and CDR2 is SYGVKD. The J segment lost 4 bases and the V segment lost 4 bases, leaving 5 bases of the junction unmatched. CDR3 DNA: TGTGCCATCAGTGGGACAGGGATCGGCTATGGCTACACCTTC. Its protein product is CAISGTGIGYGYTF.

This clone appeared a few times. The V and J genes are TRBV7-9 and TRBJ1-4, with a weak D call TRBD1 (6 bases). The CDR3 extends over 13 amino acids. V shed 8 bases and J shed 5 bases, with 12 bases lying between them. Germline loops: CDR1 SEHNR, CDR2 FQNEAQ (reference sequence). The CDR3 reads CASQRGENEKLFF. Written as DNA, the CDR3 is TGTGCCAGCCAGAGGGGGGAAAATGAAAAACTGTTTTTT.

This clone was detected once. This rearrangement joins TRBV28 to TRBJ1-2, with TRBD1 matching over 9 bases. Germline CDR1 and CDR2: MDHEN and SYDVKM. The CDR3 is 15 residues long. With V trimmed by 5 bases and J by 4 bases, 8 bases remained unmatched. This CDR3 is CASSPGTGYPYGYTF. CDR3 nucleotides: TGTGCCAGCAGTCCCGGGACAGGGTACCCCTATGGCTACACCTTC.

This clone occurred once. The chain combines TRBV30 with TRBJ1-5, with unresolved D. The CDR3 totals 13 residues. With 0 bases removed from V and 4 bases from J, the gap between germline ends came to 7 bases. Germline V gene sequence: CDR1 GTSNPN, CDR2 SVGIG (reference sequence). The CDR3: CAWSVRENQPQHF. In DNA form, the CDR3 reads TGTGCCTGGAGTGTACGAGAAAATCAGCCCCAGCATTTT. Drawing the rest from reference TRBV30 and TRBJ1-5, the complete variable domain is SQTIHQWPATLVQPVGSPLSLECTVEGTSNPNLYWYRQAAGRGLQLLFYSVGIGQISSEVPQNLSASRPQDRQFILSSKKLLLSDSGFYLCAWSVRENQPQHFGDGTRLSIL.

A few counts support this clone. J is TRBJ2-7 and V is TRBV6-9, with 8 bases that match TRBD2. CDR1 MNHGY and CDR2 SVAAGI come from the germline V gene. Germline trimming cut 10 bases from V and 4 bases from J; bases unmatched to any gene: 18. This CDR3 comprises 16 residues. In DNA, the CDR3 is TGTGCCATGATTAGCGGGACCAACACACTCTTGTACGAGCAGTACTTC. Translation gives CAMISGTNTLLYEQYF.

The rearrangement uses TRBV15 and TRBJ2-7; a weak D match, TRBD1 (5 bases). The CDR3 consists of 15 residues. Per the germline V gene, CDR1 is LNHNV and CDR2 is YYDKDF (reference sequence). Between the trimmed V and J ends, which lost 0 bases and 5 bases, there was a span of 14 bases. The CDR3 DNA reads TGTGCCACCAGCAGAGAGTCCAGGGCTGGCCACGAGCAGTACTTC. This translates into CATSRESRAGHEQYF.

This clone turned up a few times. The chain is built from TRBV4-1 and TRBJ2-5; weak D call: TRBD1 (6 bases). Germline CDR1 and CDR2: MGHRA and YSYEKL. The CDR3 length is 13 residues. The V end lost 4 bases, the J end lost 2 bases, and 8 bases lay between the germline ends. CDR3: CASSLGTQETQYF. The CDR3 DNA is TGCGCCAGCAGCCTTGGGACACAAGAGACCCAGTACTTC.

V is TRBV5-1 and J is TRBJ1-1; D gene ambiguous. With 3 bases removed from V and 1 base from J, the gap between germline ends came to 7 bases. Germline V CDR1 and CDR2: SGHRS, YFSETQ. The CDR3 spans 13 residues. CDR3 bases: TGCGCCAGCAGCTCGGGAACGAACACTGAAGCTTTCTTT. Translated: CASSSGTNTEAFF. The entire variable domain, with the rest obtained from reference TRBV5-1 and TRBJ1-1, is as follows: KAGVTQTPRYLIKTRGQQVTLSCSPISGHRSVSWYQQTPGQGLQFLFEYFSETQRNKGNFPGRFSGRQFSNSRSEMNVSTLELGDSALYLCASSSGTNTEAFFGQGTRLTVV.

Concerning this clone itself: This sequence may be a read error, since a much larger clone differs from it by one base. The J gene is TRBJ1-5, the V gene TRBV6-1; 8 nucleotides agree with TRBD1. Germline CDR1 is MNHNS and CDR2 is SASEGT. J gave up 5 bases and V 5 bases, and 5 bases lay outside the gene matches. The CDR3 is 14 residues long. The chain's CDR3 is CASSPGGADQPQHF. The CDR3 DNA reads TGTGCCAGCAGTCCAGGGGGCGCGGATCAGCCCCAGCATTTT.

The rearrangement uses TRBV28 and TRBJ2-3; D is unclear. CDR1 is MDHEN, CDR2 SYDVKM, per germline. V was cut by 6 bases and J by 0 bases, with 4 bases left in between. This CDR3 contains 12 residues. The DNA of the CDR3 is TGTGCCAGCAGCCGTAGCACAGATACGCAGTATTTT. Translation: CASSRSTDTQYF.